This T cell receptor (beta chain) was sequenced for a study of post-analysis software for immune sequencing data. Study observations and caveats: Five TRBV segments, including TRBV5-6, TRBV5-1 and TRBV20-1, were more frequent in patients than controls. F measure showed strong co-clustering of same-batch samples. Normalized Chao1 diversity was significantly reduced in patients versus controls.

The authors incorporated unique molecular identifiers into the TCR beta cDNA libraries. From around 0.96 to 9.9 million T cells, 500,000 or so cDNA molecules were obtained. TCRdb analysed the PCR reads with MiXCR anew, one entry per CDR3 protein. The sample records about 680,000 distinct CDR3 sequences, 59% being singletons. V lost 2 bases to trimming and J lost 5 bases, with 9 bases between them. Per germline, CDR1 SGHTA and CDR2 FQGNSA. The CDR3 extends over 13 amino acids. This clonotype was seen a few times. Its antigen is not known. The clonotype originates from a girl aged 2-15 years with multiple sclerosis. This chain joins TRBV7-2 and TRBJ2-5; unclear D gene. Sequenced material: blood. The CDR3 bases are TGTGCCAGCAGCTTAAAGGATGCGGAGACCCAGTACTTC. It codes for CASSLKDAETQYF.